Only a few counts were recorded for the clone carrying this T cell receptor beta chain. The CDR3 is 14 residues long. V was clipped by 8 bases and J by 8 bases, with 18 bases between them. The germline gives CDR1 MNHEY, CDR2 SMNVEV (reference sequence). The repertoire was sequenced with immunoSEQ multiplex PCR; TCRdb's copy has only in-frame clones and lacks some. The table shows about 660,000 clones, with roughly 90% occurring only once. This specimen belongs to a study of shared T cell receptors in the human thymus. The data also belong to a second study, concerning human thymus T cells. That paper notes: There appeared to be biased usage of V and J genes in thymic and blood repertoires.

The sequenced material came from thymocytes. The sequence was obtained from a boy less than two years old with a congenital heart defect. The V and J genes are TRBV27 and TRBJ1-4; D gene ambiguous. The CDR3: CASGLTRSGEKLFF. Written as DNA, the CDR3 is TGTGCCAGCGGGCTGACACGCTCGGGAGAAAAACTGTTTTTT.